This passage covers 3 T cell receptor beta chains from one sample sequenced in a study of CD8 T cells in ankylosing spondylitis. MiXCR, run by TCRdb on the 5' RACE reads, gives a single entry per CDR3 protein. The sample lists more than 250,000 distinct CDR3 sequences, 11% occurring once. Material: blood, either unsorted or a sorted T cell fraction (not recorded which). The receptors stem from a female donor with ankylosing spondylitis or in good health (not recorded which).

The sample holds many counts of this clonotype. The rearrangement links TRBV10-3 to TRBJ1-1; D gene unclear. This CDR3 contains 14 residues. Deletions cut 2 bases from V and 2 bases from J, with 9 bases between. CDR1 is ENHRY and CDR2 is SYGVKD in the germline V gene. In DNA form, the CDR3 reads TGTGCCATCAGTGAGGGGCCACCAAACACTGAAGCTTTCTTT. Translation gives CAISEGPPNTEAFF.

This clonotype was recorded many times. J is TRBJ2-2 and V is TRBV3-1; D may be TRBD1 (6 bases). V dropped 4 bases and J dropped 6 bases, with 9 bases sitting between them. This CDR3 is built from 13 residues. Germline lookup yields CDR1 LGHDT and CDR2 YNNKEL (reference sequence). In nucleotides, the CDR3 is TGTGCCAGCAGCCCGGGACACCCCGGGGAGCTGTTTTTT. Protein: CASSPGHPGELFF.

This clonotype has a count of ten or more. This chain joins TRBV12-3 or TRBV12-4 and TRBJ1-2; D is undetermined. The length of the CDR3 is 12 residues. The V end lost 5 bases, the J end lost 2 bases, and 6 bases lay between the germline ends. DNA for the CDR3: TGTGCCAGCAGTGCAACAAACTATGGCTACACCTTC. This sequence encodes CASSATNYGYTF.